Following are 21 T cell receptor beta chains from one sample sequenced in a study of blood T cell repertoires in COVID-19. Method: immunoSEQ multiplex PCR; TCRdb's copy keeps in-frame clones and lacks some. The sample includes fewer than 350,000 clones, approximately 90% seen only once; the top ten take roughly 2%. Sequencing was done on a sample of PBMCs or T cells enriched from blood (not recorded which). Every receptor here comes from a woman in her thirties or forties with acute COVID-19.

The chain recombines TRBV19 with TRBJ2-3; TRBD1 agrees at 7 bases. The trim removed 1 base at V and 5 bases at J, leaving 12 bases unmatched. CDR1 is LNHDA and CDR2 is SQIVND in the germline V gene (reference sequence). The CDR3 has 17 amino acids. CDR3 sequence reads: CASSIVWAGGPQDTQYF. The CDR3 DNA sequence: TGTGCCAGTAGTATAGTTTGGGCAGGGGGACCCCAAGATACGCAGTATTTT.

The chain joins TRBV5-6 to TRBJ2-7, with a tentative D call TRBD2 (5 bases). The germline gives CDR1 SGHDT, CDR2 YYEEEE. The CDR3 extends over 16 amino acids. The ends were cut back, 1 base at V and 2 bases at J, with 16 bases in the middle. The CDR3, as DNA: TGTGCCAGCAGCTTGTTTACGCGAAAGACTACCTACGAGCAGTACTTC. This translates into CASSLFTRKTTYEQYF.

V usage is TRBV19 and J usage is TRBJ1-1; 10 positions agree with TRBD1. Germline CDR1 is LNHDA and CDR2 is SQIVND (reference sequence). The J segment lost 4 bases and the V segment lost 0 bases, leaving 2 bases of the junction unmatched. This CDR3 is 15 amino acids long. The CDR3 nucleotides read TGTGCCAGTAGTATAGACGGACAGGGGGGCACTGAAGCTTTCTTT. Protein sequence: CASSIDGQGGTEAFF. Full variable domain (missing parts from reference TRBV19 and TRBJ1-1): DGGITQSPKYLFRKEGQNVTLSCEQNLNHDAMYWYRQDPGQGLRLIYYSQIVNDFQKGDIAEGYSVSREKKESFPLTVTSAQKNPTAFYLCASSIDGQGGTEAFFGQGTRLTVV.

The chain has TRBV5-4 and TRBJ2-1; 9 bases agree with TRBD1. J was trimmed by 6 bases and V by 4 bases; bases with no gene match: 8. The germline V gene encodes CDR1 SGHNT and CDR2 YYREEE (reference sequence). CDR3 length: 15 residues. CDR3 sequence reads: CASSPPGTGFNEQFF. The CDR3, as DNA: TGTGCCAGCAGCCCGCCCGGGACAGGGTTCAATGAGCAGTTCTTC.

The rearrangement uses TRBV28 and TRBJ1-1; 7 bases fit TRBD1. This CDR3 is built from 15 residues. V shed 1 base and J 2 bases; nucleotides not matched to a gene: 4. In germline, CDR1 is MDHEN, CDR2 SYDVKM. CDR3 in amino acids: CASSLSHRGNTEAFF. The CDR3 region has the DNA TGTGCCAGCAGTTTATCACACAGGGGTAACACTGAAGCTTTCTTT.

The chain links TRBV4-2 to TRBJ1-4, with unresolved D. The CDR3 totals 16 residues. Per the germline V gene, CDR1 is LGHNA and CDR2 is YNFKEQ. V was clipped by 0 bases and J by 0 bases, with 8 bases between them. CDR3 nucleotide sequence: TGTGCCAGCAGCCAAGAAGTGCAGGCAACTAATGAAAAACTGTTTTTT. Amino acid sequence: CASSQEVQATNEKLFF.

The chain has TRBV5-1 and TRBJ2-3; D perhaps matches TRBD1 (6 bases). This CDR3 contains 14 residues. Trimming took 4 bases from V and 0 from J, leaving 9 bases between them. The germline V gene encodes CDR1 SGHRS and CDR2 YFSETQ. The CDR3 loop is CASSGQSSTDTQYF. Written as DNA, the CDR3 is TGCGCCAGCAGCGGACAGAGCAGCACAGATACGCAGTATTTT. The whole variable domain, remainder taken from reference TRBV5-1 and TRBJ2-3, is KAGVTQTPRYLIKTRGQQVTLSCSPISGHRSVSWYQQTPGQGLQFLFEYFSETQRNKGNFPGRFSGRQFSNSRSEMNVSTLELGDSALYLCASSGQSSTDTQYFGPGTRLTVL.

This chain links TRBV11-1 with TRBJ2-3; D not certain. CDR1 SGHAT and CDR2 FQDESV come from the germline V gene (reference sequence). The CDR3 is 12 residues long. V was trimmed by 5 bases and J by 2 bases, leaving 5 bases between them. The CDR3 coding sequence is TGTGCCAGCAGCCTAAACACAGATACGCAGTATTTT. Translating it yields CASSLNTDTQYF.

This chain uses TRBV29-1 with TRBJ2-5; D remains ambiguous. Trimming took off 5 bases at V and 7 bases at J, with 14 bases between the two ends. CDR3 length: 12 residues. In germline, CDR1 is SQVTM, CDR2 ANQGSEA. The CDR3: CSVFDTYRTQYF. In nucleotides, the CDR3 is TGCAGCGTTTTCGACACGTATCGGACCCAGTACTTC.

The J gene is TRBJ1-4, the V gene TRBV19; perhaps TRBD1 as D (5 bases). The CDR3 runs to 15 residues. V lost 6 bases and J 8 bases, leaving 19 bases between the germline ends. From germline, CDR1 is LNHDA and CDR2 SQIVND (reference sequence). The CDR3 here is CASRGRGYLWEKLFF. The CDR3 DNA is TGTGCCAGTAGAGGCCGGGGGTATTTATGGGAAAAACTGTTTTTT.

A single count supports this clone. V is TRBV11-2 and J is TRBJ1-1, with a tentative D call TRBD1 (5 bases). This CDR3 has 14 amino acids. Germline CDR1 SGHAT, CDR2 FQNNGV. Trimming removed 7 bases at V and 4 bases at J, with 16 bases between. CDR3 region: CASMRAGGGTEAFF. The CDR3 region has the DNA TGTGCCAGCATGCGAGCCGGGGGAGGCACTGAAGCTTTCTTT. Supplemented by reference TRBV11-2 and TRBJ1-1, the full variable domain reads EAGVAQSPRYKIIEKRQSVAFWCNPISGHATLYWYQQILGQGPKLLIQFQNNGVVDDSQLPKDRFSAERLKGVDSTLKIQPAKLEDSAVYLCASMRAGGGTEAFFGQGTRLTVV.

The chain joins TRBV3-1 (or the pseudogene TRBV3-2) to TRBJ2-1; TRBD2 aligns across 14 bases. The trim removed 4 bases at V and 10 bases at J, leaving 6 bases unmatched. The germline V gene encodes CDR1 LGHDT and CDR2 YNNKEL (reference sequence). The CDR3 loop spans 15 amino acids. The CDR3 is CASSRGLAGVGEQFF. The CDR3 bases are TGTGCCAGCAGCCGGGGACTAGCGGGAGTAGGCGAGCAGTTCTTC.

This chain connects TRBV18 to TRBJ2-2; TRBD1 is a possible D gene (6 bases). V lost 1 base and J lost 0, with 9 bases in between. The CDR3 is 16 residues long. Germline loops: CDR1 KGHSH, CDR2 LQKENI. In DNA, the CDR3 is TGTGCCAGCTCACCACTTTACAGGGCGAACACCGGGGAGCTGTTTTTT. Translated: CASSPLYRANTGELFF.

The chain links TRBV5-4 to TRBJ2-3, with 10 bases aligning to TRBD2. V lost 2 bases and J lost 2; bases outside the gene matches: 5. Germline CDR1 reads SGHNT; CDR2 reads YYREEE (reference sequence). The CDR3 has 16 amino acids. The CDR3 is CASSFRLAGPTDTQYF. The CDR3 DNA reads as TGTGCCAGCAGCTTCCGACTAGCGGGCCCCACAGATACGCAGTATTTT.

The chain combines TRBV3-1 (or the pseudogene TRBV3-2) with TRBJ2-7, with TRBD2 as a possible D gene (6 bases). Germline CDR1 is LGHDT and CDR2 is YNNKEL (reference sequence). The CDR3 is made up of 13 amino acids. The V end was cut by 5 bases, the J end by 4 bases, with 12 bases between. CDR3 sequence (DNA): TGTGCCAGCAGCGAGACTAGTAAGTACGAGCAGTACTTC. As protein: CASSETSKYEQYF.

This clone has more than one count but fewer than ten. The chain's CDR3 is CASSHREASYEQYF. DNA for the CDR3: TGTGCCAGCAGCCACAGGGAAGCCTCCTACGAGCAGTACTTC. The gene calls are TRBV14 and TRBJ2-7; D is perhaps TRBD1 (5 bases). The CDR3 sequence is 14 residues long. V lost 3 bases and J lost 0, with 9 bases in between. The germline CDR1 and CDR2 sequences are SGHDN and FVKESK.

V and J are TRBV5-8 and TRBJ1-5, with D tentatively TRBD1 (6 bases). Trimming cost V 3 bases and J 4 bases, with 11 bases left between them. Germline values: CDR1 SGHTS, CDR2 YDEGEE. This CDR3 has 14 residues. The CDR3 sequence: CASSSGQKNQPQHF. CDR3 sequence (DNA): TGTGCCAGCAGCTCCGGACAGAAAAATCAGCCCCAGCATTTT.

This clone was observed a handful of times. This sequence joins TRBV30 and TRBJ1-4, with 8 bases matching TRBD1. CDR1 is GTSNPN, CDR2 SVGIG, per germline (reference sequence). V lost 3 bases, J lost 7 bases, and 7 bases stayed unmatched. The CDR3 is 14 amino acids. The CDR3 nucleotides read TGTGCCTGGAGGCCGGGACAGGTCCGTGAAAAACTGTTTTTT. Translation: CAWRPGQVREKLFF.

The J gene is TRBJ2-2, the V gene TRBV30; 8 nucleotides line up with TRBD1. Germline assignment: CDR1 GTSNPN and CDR2 SVGIG (reference sequence). The V segment lost 3 bases and the J segment 3 bases; nucleotides outside the gene matches: 6. There are 15 residues in the CDR3. The CDR3 protein is CAWSLRDRHTGELFF. The CDR3 DNA reads as TGTGCCTGGAGCCTCCGGGACAGGCACACCGGGGAGCTGTTTTTT.

The chain employs TRBV2 and TRBJ2-7; 7 positions agree with TRBD1. The CDR3 is 15 amino acids. After removal of 1 base from V and 3 bases from J, the junction contained 6 bases not matched to a gene. Germline V CDR1 and CDR2: SNHLY, FYNNEI. CDR3 sequence: CASSEGDRAYYEQYF. The CDR3 nucleotides read TGTGCCAGCAGTGAAGGGGACAGAGCTTACTACGAGCAGTACTTC.

This chain uses TRBV5-4 with TRBJ2-1; the match to TRBD2 covers 10 bases. The CDR3 is made up of 15 amino acids. With 5 bases clipped from V and 3 bases from J, the junction kept 5 bases outside the gene matches. From germline, CDR1 is SGHNT and CDR2 YYREEE (reference sequence). The CDR3 region is CASRAGTSDYNEQFF. CDR3 DNA: TGTGCCAGCAGAGCCGGGACTAGCGACTACAATGAGCAGTTCTTC. Supplemented by reference TRBV5-4 and TRBJ2-1, the full variable domain reads ETGVTQSPTHLIKTRGQQVTLRCSSQSGHNTVSWYQQALGQGPQFIFQYYREEENGRGNFPPRFSGLQFPNYSSELNVNALELDDSALYLCASRAGTSDYNEQFFGPGTRLTVL.